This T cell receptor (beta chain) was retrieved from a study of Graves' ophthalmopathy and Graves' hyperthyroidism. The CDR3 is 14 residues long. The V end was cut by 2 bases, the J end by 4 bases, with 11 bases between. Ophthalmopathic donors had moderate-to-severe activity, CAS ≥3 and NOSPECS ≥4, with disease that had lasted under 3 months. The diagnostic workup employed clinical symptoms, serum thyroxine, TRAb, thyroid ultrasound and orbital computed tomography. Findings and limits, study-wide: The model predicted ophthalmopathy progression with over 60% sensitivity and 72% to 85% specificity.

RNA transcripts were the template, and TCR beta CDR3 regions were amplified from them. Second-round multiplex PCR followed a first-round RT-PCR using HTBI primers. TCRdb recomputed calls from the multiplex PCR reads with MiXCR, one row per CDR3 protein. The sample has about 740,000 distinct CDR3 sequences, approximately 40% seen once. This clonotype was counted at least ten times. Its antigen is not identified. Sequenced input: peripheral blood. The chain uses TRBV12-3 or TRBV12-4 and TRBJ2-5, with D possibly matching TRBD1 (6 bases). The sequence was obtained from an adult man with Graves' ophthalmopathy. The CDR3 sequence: CASSLKQGVETQYF. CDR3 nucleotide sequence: TGTGCCAGCAGTTTAAAACAGGGAGTAGAGACCCAGTACTTC.